Presented here are 9 T cell receptor beta chains from one specimen sequenced in a study of T-cell memory formation after mild COVID-19. From the 5' RACE reads, TCRdb called clonotypes with MiXCR, one entry per CDR3 protein. Of about 470,000 distinct CDR3 sequences listed, roughly 18% were seen once; the top ten hold 9% to 15%. Sequenced input: PBMCs or a T cell subset sorted from them (not recorded which). The receptors were gathered from an adult woman who had mild COVID-19 (a few samples of this study predate the infection). Cell type and time point are not known.

The chain couples TRBV3-1 to TRBJ2-2; TRBD1 is a possible D gene (5 bases). V was pared by 0 bases and J by 0 bases, with 11 bases between. The CDR3 loop spans 17 amino acids. Germline V gives CDR1 LGHDT, CDR2 YNNKEL (reference sequence). In DNA form, the CDR3 reads TGTGCCAGCAGCCAAGATGGGGCGGACGCGAACACCGGGGAGCTGTTTTTT. Protein: CASSQDGADANTGELFF.

This clonotype has more than one count but fewer than ten. The J gene is TRBJ1-5, the V gene TRBV7-2; D gene uncertain. CDR1 and CDR2 (germline): SGHTA, FQGNSA. V was clipped by 3 bases and J by 3 bases, with 6 bases between them. The CDR3 contains 13 residues. The CDR3 coding sequence is TGTGCCAGCAGCTTTCCCCCCAATCAGCCCCAGCATTTT. This sequence encodes CASSFPPNQPQHF.

The chain combines TRBV4-2 with TRBJ2-7; maybe TRBD2 (5 bases). Looked up from germline, CDR1 is LGHNA and CDR2 is YNFKEQ. Trimming removed 3 bases at V and 4 bases at J, with 10 bases between. The CDR3 loop spans 13 amino acids. This CDR3 reads CASSHWPGYEQYF. The CDR3 DNA reads TGTGCCAGCAGCCATTGGCCGGGGTACGAGCAGTACTTC.

In regard to this clonotype: At one of its ends the junction is not consistent with the germline gene, which may arise from a read error. V and J are TRBV12-3 or TRBV12-4 and TRBJ2-3, with a tentative D call TRBD2 (6 bases). The CDR3 sequence is 13 residues long. The CDR3 sequence: CASILAGTDTQYF. The CDR3 DNA sequence: TGTGCCAGCATTTTAGCGGGCACAGATACGCAGTATTTT.

The rearrangement joins TRBV24-1 to TRBJ1-2; D uncertain. Germline-derived CDR1 and CDR2 are KGHDR and SFDVKD. The V gene lost 4 bases and the J gene lost 0 bases, with 8 bases spanning the gap. The length of the CDR3 is 14 residues. The DNA of the CDR3 is TGTGCCACCAGTGACCAGCCCTCTAACTATGGCTACACCTTC. Residues: CATSDQPSNYGYTF.

J is TRBJ2-3 and V is TRBV20-1, with 8 bases fitting TRBD2. V gave up 3 bases and J gave up 0 bases; unmatched junction bases: 5. Germline V lookup: CDR1 DFQATT, CDR2 SNEGSKA (reference sequence). The CDR3 is 15 residues long. CDR3 nucleotides: TGCAGTGCTAGTTTGCGGGGGGCCAGCACAGATACGCAGTATTTT. Amino acid sequence: CSASLRGASTDTQYF.

This clonotype was seen ten or more times. J is TRBJ2-3 and V is TRBV7-2; D unclear. This CDR3 is 14 amino acids long. Germline CDR1 is SGHTA and CDR2 is FQGNSA. V dropped 5 bases and J dropped 0 bases, with 9 bases sitting between them. The CDR3 region is CASSPQSSTDTQYF. The DNA of the CDR3 is TGTGCCAGCAGCCCACAGTCTAGCACAGATACGCAGTATTTT.

The V call is TRBV15, the J call TRBJ1-1; 11 nucleotides align to TRBD1. The trim removed 0 bases at V and 2 bases at J, leaving 8 bases unmatched. The CDR3 runs 18 residues. Germline V CDR1 and CDR2: LNHNV, YYDKDF (reference sequence). The CDR3 region is CATSREWTGGAYNTEAFF. CDR3 nucleotide sequence: TGTGCCACCAGCAGAGAATGGACAGGGGGCGCGTACAACACTGAAGCTTTCTTT.

This clonotype was picked up a small number of times. V and J are TRBV6-1 and TRBJ2-3; 7 bases are shared with TRBD1. This CDR3 is built from 14 residues. The V gene end was trimmed by 6 bases and the J gene end by 3 bases; junction bases not matched to a gene: 6. Germline assignment: CDR1 MNHNS and CDR2 SASEGT. CDR3 amino acids: CASSTGTVTDTQYF. CDR3 bases: TGTGCCAGCAGCACCGGGACAGTGACAGATACGCAGTATTTT.